The rows below give T cell receptor beta chains drawn from one sample of a study of beta chain features in type 1 diabetes. TCRdb keeps only in-frame clones here, not all; method: immunoSEQ multiplex PCR. The sample consists of around 120,000 clones, 15% to 20% of them appearing once. Sequencing was carried out using central memory CD4+ T cells from blood. The origin of the receptors is a man aged 18 to 29 with type 1 diabetes. CDR3s include the opening cysteine and the closing phenylalanine or tryptophan. Each record gives: clone size, J gene, D gene, V gene, CDR3 DNA, CDR3 protein. D genes are given only for firm matches. Where a row states a size, it is once, few, many or the class of an expanded clone; other rows omit it.

abundance: few; j_gene: TRBJ2-2; d_gene: -; v_gene: TRBV30; CDR3nt: TGTGCCTGGAGTGTTGTCGCTGGACAGTTGCCCCTTGACACCGGGGAGCTGTTTTTT; CDR3aa: CAWSVVAGQLPLDTGELFF
abundance: few; j_gene: TRBJ2-2; d_gene: -; v_gene: TRBV30; CDR3nt: TGTGACTGGAGGGAAATAAACACCGGGGAGCTGTTTTTT; CDR3aa: CDWREINTGELFF
abundance: few; j_gene: TRBJ2-7; d_gene: -; v_gene: TRBV5-1; CDR3nt: TGCGCCAGCAGCCCAACCCCACAGGGTTCTGGCTACGAGCAGTACTTC; CDR3aa: CASSPTPQGSGYEQYF
abundance: -; j_gene: TRBJ1-1; d_gene: -; v_gene: TRBV6-5; CDR3nt: TGTGCCAGCAGTTACACCCCCCCGGTCACTGAAGCTTTCTTT; CDR3aa: CASSYTPPVTEAFF
abundance: once; j_gene: TRBJ2-1; d_gene: TRBD2; v_gene: TRBV6-1; CDR3nt: TGTGCCAGCAGTGGGAGCGGGGGGACCTACAATGAGCAGTTCTTC; CDR3aa: CASSGSGGTYNEQFF
abundance: few; j_gene: TRBJ1-1; d_gene: -; v_gene: TRBV6-5; CDR3nt: TGTGCCAGCAGTGGGGGGTCCATACGGAACACTGAAGCTTTCTTT; CDR3aa: CASSGGSIRNTEAFF
abundance: -; j_gene: TRBJ2-7; d_gene: -; v_gene: TRBV25-1; CDR3nt: TGTGCCAGCAGTGAAGGTCAGGGCGACTACGAGCAGTACTTC; CDR3aa: CASSEGQGDYEQYF
abundance: -; j_gene: TRBJ1-6; d_gene: -; v_gene: TRBV7-2; CDR3nt: TGTGCCAGCAGCCCCCTGACGGCGGTTAATTCACCCCTCCACTTT; CDR3aa: CASSPLTAVNSPLHF
abundance: -; j_gene: TRBJ2-2; d_gene: -; v_gene: TRBV29-1; CDR3nt: TGCAGCGGGACTCGACAAAACACCGGGGAGCTGTTTTTT; CDR3aa: CSGTRQNTGELFF
abundance: -; j_gene: TRBJ1-5; d_gene: -; v_gene: TRBV10-3; CDR3nt: TGTGCCATCAGTGAGGGAGCAGGTAGCAATCAGCCCCAGCATTTT; CDR3aa: CAISEGAGSNQPQHF
abundance: -; j_gene: TRBJ1-3; d_gene: -; v_gene: TRBV7-2; CDR3nt: TGTGCCAGCAACGCGGGGGTTACTGGAAACACCATATATTTT; CDR3aa: CASNAGVTGNTIYF
abundance: -; j_gene: TRBJ2-5; d_gene: -; v_gene: TRBV18; CDR3nt: TGTGCCAGCGCACCATCGGGACACCAAGAGACCCAGTACTTC; CDR3aa: CASAPSGHQETQYF
abundance: -; j_gene: TRBJ2-3; d_gene: -; v_gene: TRBV7-6; CDR3nt: TGTGCCAGCAGCAAAAGGACGGATCTTTTCACAGATACGCAGTATTTT; CDR3aa: CASSKRTDLFTDTQYF
abundance: -; j_gene: TRBJ2-3; d_gene: -; v_gene: TRBV30; CDR3nt: TGTGCCTGGTCAGAAGGACAGAACACAGATACGCAGTATTTT; CDR3aa: CAWSEGQNTDTQYF
abundance: -; j_gene: TRBJ2-5; d_gene: TRBD1; v_gene: TRBV18; CDR3nt: TGTGCCAGCTCACCTACGCAGGGGGCAGAGACCCAGTACTTC; CDR3aa: CASSPTQGAETQYF
abundance: -; j_gene: TRBJ2-5; d_gene: -; v_gene: TRBV2; CDR3nt: TGTGCCAGCAGTGATAAAACCTTCAGGGAAGAGACCCAGTACTTC; CDR3aa: CASSDKTFREETQYF
abundance: -; j_gene: TRBJ2-5; d_gene: TRBD1; v_gene: TRBV2; CDR3nt: TGTGCCAGCAGTGTGACAACAACCGGGACAGGGACCCAGTACTTC; CDR3aa: CASSVTTTGTGTQYF
abundance: few; j_gene: TRBJ2-2; d_gene: TRBD1; v_gene: TRBV5-1; CDR3nt: TGCGCCAGCAGCTTGGGGACAGGGAACACCGGGGAGCTGTTTTTT; CDR3aa: CASSLGTGNTGELFF
abundance: -; j_gene: TRBJ2-1; d_gene: TRBD2; v_gene: TRBV2; CDR3nt: TGTGCCAGCTCTAGCGGGGGGTCTCAGTTCTTC; CDR3aa: CASSSGGSQFF
abundance: few; j_gene: TRBJ2-7; d_gene: -; v_gene: TRBV7-2; CDR3nt: TGTGCCAGCAGCTTAGCGCAGGGGGGCGAGCAGTACTTC; CDR3aa: CASSLAQGGEQYF
abundance: -; j_gene: TRBJ2-2; d_gene: -; v_gene: TRBV9; CDR3nt: TGTGCCAGCAGCGTAGCCCCCGGTACCGGGGAGCTGTTTTTT; CDR3aa: CASSVAPGTGELFF
abundance: -; j_gene: TRBJ2-7; d_gene: TRBD2; v_gene: TRBV11-2; CDR3nt: TGTGCCAGCAGCTTAGGGCTAGCGGAGATTTACGAGCAGTACTTC; CDR3aa: CASSLGLAEIYEQYF
abundance: many; j_gene: TRBJ2-7; d_gene: -; v_gene: TRBV10-3; CDR3nt: TGTGCCATCAGTCCGGGCCCGAGGGCCAACTACGAGCAGTACTTC; CDR3aa: CAISPGPRANYEQYF
abundance: -; j_gene: TRBJ2-3; d_gene: TRBD1; v_gene: TRBV7-9; CDR3nt: TGTGCCAGCAGCTTAAAGGGGGCTAGGGATACGCAGTATTTT; CDR3aa: CASSLKGARDTQYF
abundance: few; j_gene: TRBJ2-1; d_gene: TRBD1; v_gene: TRBV4-2; CDR3nt: TGTGCCAGCAGCGCCCGGGACAGGGGGCTCGACAATGAGCAGTTCTTC; CDR3aa: CASSARDRGLDNEQFF